One sample yielded the 20 T cell receptor beta chains listed below, sequenced in a study of T cell responses to AZD1222 COVID-19 vaccine (dated by TCRdb to about 2021). What this sample's time point label stands for: about 28 days (+/-7) after the second vaccine dose. The method behind the library was the immunoSEQ multiplex PCR assay. TCRdb obtained this table from immuneACCESS and retained in-frame rearrangements with V and J assigned. These tables miss some clones; where compared with another copy, unresolved V genes account for less than half of the shortfall, and the remainder is unexplained. This sample comprises 190,000 or so clones, approximately 93% of them detected only once. 3% to 3.5% of the sample goes to the ten largest clones. The material sequenced was peripheral blood, taken 28 days after the second AZD1222 dose. The origin of the receptors is an adult who received the AZD1222 COVID-19 vaccine.

The chain is built from TRBV10-3 and TRBJ1-1, with TRBD1 as a possible D gene (5 bases). Germline V lookup: CDR1 ENHRY, CDR2 SYGVKD. The CDR3 runs to 14 residues. V was shortened by 7 bases and J by 3 bases, with 15 bases between the two germline ends. The CDR3 spells CAIIRVPGDTEAFF. The DNA of the CDR3 is TGTGCCATCATCCGGGTTCCGGGGGACACTGAAGCTTTCTTT.

V gene TRBV19 combines with J gene TRBJ1-2; D is ambiguous. Germline V lookup: CDR1 LNHDA, CDR2 SQIVND (reference sequence). Between the trimmed V and J ends, which lost 2 bases and 3 bases, there was a span of 13 bases. There are 15 residues in the CDR3. The CDR3 DNA reads TGTGCCAGTAGTATAAGTACAACAAACCACTATGGCTACACCTTC. Amino acids: CASSISTTNHYGYTF.

The V and J genes are TRBV7-3 and TRBJ2-2; a weak D match, TRBD1 (6 bases). Trimming left V 5 bases short and J 1 base short, with 11 bases between. Germline lookup yields CDR1 SGHTA and CDR2 FQGTGA. The CDR3 is 15 residues long. CDR3 sequence: CASSPDSQNTGELFF. The CDR3 DNA is TGTGCCAGCAGCCCGGACAGCCAGAACACCGGGGAGCTGTTTTTT.

The chain joins TRBV6-1 to TRBJ2-7; TRBD2 aligns across 9 bases. The CDR3 totals 15 residues. Germline CDR1 and CDR2: MNHNS and SASEGT. V gave up 1 base and J gave up 4 bases; unmatched junction bases: 5. CDR3 DNA sequence: TGTGCCAGCAGTGAAGGGGGTAGCGGGAGTTACGAGCAGTACTTC. As protein: CASSEGGSGSYEQYF.

The gene calls are TRBV18 and TRBJ2-1; 9 bases fit TRBD1. CDR1 KGHSH and CDR2 LQKENI come from the germline V gene. J lost 6 bases, V lost 4 bases, and 10 bases had no gene match. There are 16 residues in the CDR3. CDR3 protein: CASSLLQGAGGNEQFF. CDR3 DNA: TGTGCCAGCTCACTACTACAGGGGGCGGGCGGCAATGAGCAGTTCTTC.

The chain links TRBV3-1 (or the pseudogene TRBV3-2) to TRBJ2-1; 7 bases line up with TRBD1. Trimming removed 4 bases from V and 4 bases from J; junction bases left unmatched: 7. Germline CDR1 and CDR2: LGHDT and YNNKEL (reference sequence). This CDR3 has 15 residues. In DNA, the CDR3 is TGTGCCAGCAGCCTTTCCGGGACAGCTTACAATGAGCAGTTCTTC. The encoded protein is CASSLSGTAYNEQFF.

This chain connects TRBV11-3 to TRBJ2-5; 11 positions match TRBD2. The germline V gene has CDR1 SGHNT and CDR2 YENEEA. V gave up 2 bases and J gave up 3 bases; unmatched junction bases: 2. The CDR3 length is 15 residues. The CDR3 nucleotides are TGTGCCAGCAGCTTATCGGGACTAGCGGAAGAGACCCAGTACTTC. It is translated as CASSLSGLAEETQYF.

This sequence joins TRBV27 and TRBJ2-3, with TRBD1 matching 8 bases. Germline lookup yields CDR1 MNHEY and CDR2 SMNVEV (reference sequence). After removal of 0 bases from V and 4 bases from J, the junction contained 9 bases not matched to a gene. The CDR3 extends over 17 amino acids. Here the CDR3 DNA reads TGTGCCAGCAGTTTATCTTCGGCAGGGGGCAGCCCAGATACGCAGTATTTT. Amino acids: CASSLSSAGGSPDTQYF.

This chain connects TRBV9 to TRBJ1-3, with TRBD1 as a possible D gene (6 bases). The V gene's germline CDR1 is SGDLS and CDR2 YYNGEE. Trimming left V 3 bases short and J 6 bases short, with 10 bases between. This CDR3 has 13 residues. CDR3 coding DNA: TGTGCCAGCAGCGACAACAGGGTAAACACCATATATTTT. Translated: CASSDNRVNTIYF.

V is TRBV27 and J is TRBJ1-2, with a possible D match to TRBD1 (5 bases). Germline V CDR1 and CDR2: MNHEY, SMNVEV (reference sequence). Trimming stripped 6 bases from V and 4 bases from J, with 15 bases between. This CDR3 is built from 14 residues. CDR3 sequence (DNA): TGTGCCAGCAGGAGGACGGGGGAGGGCTATGGCTACACCTTC. This translates into CASRRTGEGYGYTF.

The chain recombines TRBV7-9 with TRBJ2-5; possible D gene TRBD2, 6 bases. The V gene's germline CDR1 is SEHNR and CDR2 FQNEAQ (reference sequence). This CDR3 region has 14 residues. The germline V and J ends were trimmed by 1 base and 3 bases, with 9 bases remaining between them. Here the CDR3 DNA reads TGTGCCAGCAGCTTAGTGGGACTCAAAGAGACCCAGTACTTC. It specifies CASSLVGLKETQYF. Supplemented by reference TRBV7-9 and TRBJ2-5, the full variable domain reads DTGVSQNPRHKITKRGQNVTFRCDPISEHNRLYWYRQTLGQGPEFLTYFQNEAQLEKSRLLSDRFSAERPKGSFSTLEIQRTEQGDSAMYLCASSLVGLKETQYFGPGTRLLVL.

The CDR3 sequence: CASFAGTSGRKGFRETQYF. CDR3 bases: TGTGCCAGCTTTGCCGGGACTAGCGGGAGAAAAGGGTTTAGGGAGACCCAGTACTTC. The chain recombines TRBV2 with TRBJ2-5; 14 bases fit TRBD2. Losses at the gene ends were 8 bases for V and 5 bases for J; bases not matched to a gene: 19. Germline V gives CDR1 SNHLY, CDR2 FYNNEI. The CDR3 loop spans 19 amino acids.

This rearrangement joins TRBV9 to TRBJ2-6, with D maybe TRBD1 (6 bases). V was trimmed by 4 bases and J by 2 bases, leaving 7 bases between them. The CDR3 consists of 14 residues. Germline-derived CDR1 and CDR2 are SGDLS and YYNGEE. CDR3 DNA sequence: TGTGCCAGCAGCCCAGGGGCTGGGGCCAACGTCCTGACTTTC. Translated, it gives CASSPGAGANVLTF.

This rearrangement joins TRBV7-8 to TRBJ2-7; maybe TRBD1 (6 bases). CDR3 length: 14 residues. Germline lookup yields CDR1 SGHVS and CDR2 FQNEAQ. V was cut by 4 bases and J by 3 bases, with 13 bases left in between. CDR3 in amino acids: CASSSFPDSYEQYF. In DNA, the CDR3 is TGTGCCAGCAGCTCGTTCCCGGACAGCTACGAGCAGTACTTC.

The J gene is TRBJ2-7, the V gene TRBV28; TRBD2 matches at 7 bases. The germline V gene encodes CDR1 MDHEN and CDR2 SYDVKM. CDR3 length: 16 residues. Unmatched junction bases numbered 18, after V lost 6 bases and J lost 7 bases. The CDR3 DNA follows: TGTGCCAGCAGCCGCGGAGCGGGGCAGGGACCGGGAGAGCAGTACTTC. Its translation: CASSRGAGQGPGEQYF.

J is TRBJ2-3 and V is TRBV15, with D possibly matching TRBD1 (7 bases). Trimming took 0 bases from V and 1 from J, leaving 8 bases between them. Germline CDR1 is LNHNV and CDR2 is YYDKDF (reference sequence). The CDR3 has 15 residues. CDR3 sequence (DNA): TGTGCCACCAGCAGAGACAGGGGGGGCACAGATACGCAGTATTTT. Translation gives CATSRDRGGTDTQYF. The full variable domain, in which reference TRBV15 and TRBJ2-3 provide the parts outside the CDR3, is DAMVIQNPRYQVTQFGKPVTLSCSQTLNHNVMYWYQQKSSQAPKLLFHYYDKDFNNEADTPDNFQSRRPNTSFCFLDIRSPGLGDTAMYLCATSRDRGGTDTQYFGPGTRLTVL.

This clone was recorded once. The chain recombines TRBV28 with TRBJ1-5; D ambiguous. CDR3 length: 15 amino acids. Trimming shortened V by 7 bases and J by 3 bases, and 16 bases separated the two germline ends. The V gene's germline CDR1 is MDHEN and CDR2 SYDVKM. CDR3 DNA: TGTGCCAGCATAGTACCGGGAAGTCACAATCAGCCCCAGCATTTT. It specifies CASIVPGSHNQPQHF. Filled out from reference TRBV28 and TRBJ1-5, the complete variable domain reads DVKVTQSSRYLVKRTGEKVFLECVQDMDHENMFWYRQDPGLGLRLIYFSYDVKMKEKGDIPEGYSVSREKKERFSLILESASTNQTSMYLCASIVPGSHNQPQHFGDGTRLSIL.

This chain joins TRBV28 and TRBJ2-3; D perhaps matches TRBD1 (6 bases). The CDR3 extends over 15 amino acids. Germline assignment: CDR1 MDHEN and CDR2 SYDVKM. V gave up 2 bases and J gave up 4 bases, with 13 bases separating them. This chain's CDR3 is CASSLGGAAPDTQYF. CDR3 DNA: TGTGCCAGCAGTTTAGGGGGCGCGGCTCCAGATACGCAGTATTTT.

This chain joins TRBV11-3 and TRBJ2-5; no firm D call. The CDR3 sequence is 12 residues long. The germline V gene encodes CDR1 SGHNT and CDR2 YENEEA. With 5 bases removed from V and 3 bases from J, the gap between germline ends came to 7 bases. The CDR3 DNA follows: TGTGCCAGCAGCCCAGGAGAAGAGACCCAGTACTTC. Translating it yields CASSPGEETQYF.

The chain joins TRBV10-2 to TRBJ2-3; maybe TRBD1 (5 bases). Germline V gives CDR1 WSHSY, CDR2 SAAADI. There are 12 residues in the CDR3. Trimming removed 6 bases from V and 4 bases from J, with 8 bases in between. CDR3 sequence (DNA): TGCGCCAGCAGCTTAGGGGCAGATACGCAGTATTTT. It is translated as CASSLGADTQYF.